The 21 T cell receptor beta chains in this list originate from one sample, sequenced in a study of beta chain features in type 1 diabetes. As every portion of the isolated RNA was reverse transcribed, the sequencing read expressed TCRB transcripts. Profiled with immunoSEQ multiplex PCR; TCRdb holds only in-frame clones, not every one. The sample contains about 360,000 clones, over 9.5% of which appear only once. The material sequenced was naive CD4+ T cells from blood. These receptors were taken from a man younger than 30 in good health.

CDR3: CAWSPIAETQYF. DNA of the CDR3: TGTGCCTGGAGTCCGATAGCTGAGACCCAGTACTTC. The rearrangement uses TRBV30 and TRBJ2-5; D not certain. The CDR3 has 12 residues. Germline lookup yields CDR1 GTSNPN and CDR2 SVGIG (reference sequence). V dropped 2 bases and J dropped 5 bases, with 9 bases sitting between them.

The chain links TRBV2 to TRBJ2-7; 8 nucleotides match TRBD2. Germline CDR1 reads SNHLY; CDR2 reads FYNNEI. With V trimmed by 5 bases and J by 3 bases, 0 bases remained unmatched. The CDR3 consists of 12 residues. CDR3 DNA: TGTGCCAGCAGTACTAGCGGCTACGAGCAGTACTTC. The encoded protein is CASSTSGYEQYF.

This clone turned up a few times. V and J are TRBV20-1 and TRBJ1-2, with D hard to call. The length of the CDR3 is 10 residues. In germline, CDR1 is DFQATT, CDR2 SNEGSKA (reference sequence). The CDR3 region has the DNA TGCAGAGCACGGGGTTCCGGCTACACCTTC. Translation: CRARGSGYTF.

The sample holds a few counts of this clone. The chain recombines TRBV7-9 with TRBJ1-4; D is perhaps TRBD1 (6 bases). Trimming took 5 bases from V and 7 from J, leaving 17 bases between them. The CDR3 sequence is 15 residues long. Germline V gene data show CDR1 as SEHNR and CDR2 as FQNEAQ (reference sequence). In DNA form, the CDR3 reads TGTGCCAGCAGCCCTGCAGGACAGAAAACTGAAAAACTGTTTTTT. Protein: CASSPAGQKTEKLFF.

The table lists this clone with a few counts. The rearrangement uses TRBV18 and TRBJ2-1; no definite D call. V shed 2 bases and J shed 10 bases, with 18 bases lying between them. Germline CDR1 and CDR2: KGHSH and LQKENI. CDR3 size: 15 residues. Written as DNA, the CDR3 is TGTGCCAGCTCACCAGGTACTCCCGTTAGTGAGGAGCAGTTCTTC. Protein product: CASSPGTPVSEEQFF.

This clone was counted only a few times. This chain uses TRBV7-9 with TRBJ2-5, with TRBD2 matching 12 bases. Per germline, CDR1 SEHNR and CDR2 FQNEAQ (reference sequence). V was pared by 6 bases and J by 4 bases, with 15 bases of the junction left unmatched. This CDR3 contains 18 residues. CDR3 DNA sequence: TGTGCCAGCAGGATAGCACTAGCGGGAGGCCCAAGAGTAGAGACCCAGTACTTC. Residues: CASRIALAGGPRVETQYF.

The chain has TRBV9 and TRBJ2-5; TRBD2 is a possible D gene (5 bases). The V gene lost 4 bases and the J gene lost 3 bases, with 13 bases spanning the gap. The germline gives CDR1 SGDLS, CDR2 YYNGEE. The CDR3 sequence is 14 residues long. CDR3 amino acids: CASSPRPGKETQYF. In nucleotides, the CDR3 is TGTGCCAGCAGCCCGCGCCCGGGAAAAGAGACCCAGTACTTC.

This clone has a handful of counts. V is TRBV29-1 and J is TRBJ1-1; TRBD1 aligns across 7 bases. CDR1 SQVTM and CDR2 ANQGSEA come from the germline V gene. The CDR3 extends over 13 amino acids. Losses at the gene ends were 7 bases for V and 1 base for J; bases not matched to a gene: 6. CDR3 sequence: CSAQGQENTEAFF. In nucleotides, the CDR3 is TGCAGCGCCCAAGGACAGGAGAACACTGAAGCTTTCTTT. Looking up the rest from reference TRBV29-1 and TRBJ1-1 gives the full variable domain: SAVISQKPSRDICQRGTSLTIQCQVDSQVTMMFWYRQQPGQSLTLIATANQGSEATYESGFVIDKFPISRPNLTFSTLTVSNMSPEDSSIYLCSAQGQENTEAFFGQGTRLTVV.

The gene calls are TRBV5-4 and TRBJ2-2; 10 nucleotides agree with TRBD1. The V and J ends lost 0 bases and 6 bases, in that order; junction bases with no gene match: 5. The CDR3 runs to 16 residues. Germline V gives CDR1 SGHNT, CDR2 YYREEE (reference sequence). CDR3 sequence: CASSLVGQGFAGELFF. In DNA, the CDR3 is TGTGCCAGCAGCTTGGTGGGACAGGGGTTCGCCGGGGAGCTGTTTTTT.

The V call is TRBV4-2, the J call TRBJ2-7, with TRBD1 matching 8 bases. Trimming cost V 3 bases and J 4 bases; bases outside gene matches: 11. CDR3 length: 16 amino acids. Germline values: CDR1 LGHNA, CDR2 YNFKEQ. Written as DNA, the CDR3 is TGTGCCAGCAGCCAGGAGGGACAGGAGATTAATTACGAGCAGTACTTC. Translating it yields CASSQEGQEINYEQYF.

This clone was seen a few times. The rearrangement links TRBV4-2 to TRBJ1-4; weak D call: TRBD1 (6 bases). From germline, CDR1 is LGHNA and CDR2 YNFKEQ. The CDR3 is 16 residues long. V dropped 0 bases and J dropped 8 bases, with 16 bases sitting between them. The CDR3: CASSQDSRGGDEKLFF. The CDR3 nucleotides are TGTGCCAGCAGCCAAGATTCGAGGGGGGGCGACGAAAAACTGTTTTTT.

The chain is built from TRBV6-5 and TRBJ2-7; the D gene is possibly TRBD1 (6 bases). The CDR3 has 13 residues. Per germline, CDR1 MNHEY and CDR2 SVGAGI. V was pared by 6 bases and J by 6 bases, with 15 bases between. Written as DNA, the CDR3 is TGTGCCAGCAGCTACGAAAACAGGGTCGAGCAGTACTTC. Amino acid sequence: CASSYENRVEQYF.

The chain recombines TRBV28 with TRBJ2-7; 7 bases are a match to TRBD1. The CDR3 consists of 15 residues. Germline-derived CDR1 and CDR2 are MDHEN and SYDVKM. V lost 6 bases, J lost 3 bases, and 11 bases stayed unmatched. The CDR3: CASSQSTGAIYEQYF. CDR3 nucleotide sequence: TGTGCCAGCAGCCAATCCACAGGGGCCATCTACGAGCAGTACTTC.

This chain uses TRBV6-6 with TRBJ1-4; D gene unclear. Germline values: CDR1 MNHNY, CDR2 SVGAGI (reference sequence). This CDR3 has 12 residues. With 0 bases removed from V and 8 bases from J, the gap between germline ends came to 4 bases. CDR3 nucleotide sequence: TGTGCCAGCAGTTACTCCGAGGAAAAACTGTTTTTT. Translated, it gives CASSYSEEKLFF.

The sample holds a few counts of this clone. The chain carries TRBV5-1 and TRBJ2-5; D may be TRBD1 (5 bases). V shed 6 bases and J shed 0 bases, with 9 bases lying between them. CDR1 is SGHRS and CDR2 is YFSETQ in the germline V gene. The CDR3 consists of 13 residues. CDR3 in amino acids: CASMQDNQETQYF. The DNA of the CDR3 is TGCGCCAGCATGCAGGACAACCAAGAGACCCAGTACTTC.

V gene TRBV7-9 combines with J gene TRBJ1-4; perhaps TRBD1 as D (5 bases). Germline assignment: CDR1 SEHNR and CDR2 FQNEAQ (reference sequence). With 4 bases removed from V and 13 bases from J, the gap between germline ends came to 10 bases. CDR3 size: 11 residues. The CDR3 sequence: CASSSGFGLFF. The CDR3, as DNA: TGTGCCAGCAGCTCAGGGTTTGGACTGTTTTTT.

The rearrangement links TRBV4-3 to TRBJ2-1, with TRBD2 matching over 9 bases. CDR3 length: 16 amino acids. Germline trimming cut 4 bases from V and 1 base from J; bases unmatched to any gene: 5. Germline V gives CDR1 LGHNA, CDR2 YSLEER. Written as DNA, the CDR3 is TGCGCCAGCAGCCGGGGGCTAGCGGGATCCTACAATGAGCAGTTCTTC. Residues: CASSRGLAGSYNEQFF.

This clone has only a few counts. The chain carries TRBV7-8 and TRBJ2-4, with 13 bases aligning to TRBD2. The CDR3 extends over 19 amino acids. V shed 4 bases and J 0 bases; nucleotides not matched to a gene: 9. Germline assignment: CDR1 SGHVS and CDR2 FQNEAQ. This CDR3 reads CASSSGWTSGGLAKNIQYF. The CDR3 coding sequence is TGTGCCAGCAGCTCCGGATGGACTAGCGGGGGCCTAGCCAAAAACATTCAGTACTTC.

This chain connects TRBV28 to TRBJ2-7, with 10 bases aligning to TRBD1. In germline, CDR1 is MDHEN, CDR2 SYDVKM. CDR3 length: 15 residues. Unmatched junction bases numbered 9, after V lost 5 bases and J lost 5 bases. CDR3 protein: CASSTPGQGRNEQYF. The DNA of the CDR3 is TGTGCCAGCAGTACCCCGGGACAGGGGCGCAACGAGCAGTACTTC.

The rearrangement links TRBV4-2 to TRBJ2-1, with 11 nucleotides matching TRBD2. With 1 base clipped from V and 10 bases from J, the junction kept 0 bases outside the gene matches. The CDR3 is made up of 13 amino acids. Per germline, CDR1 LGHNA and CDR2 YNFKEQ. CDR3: CASSQGTSGEQFF. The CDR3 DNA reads TGTGCCAGCAGCCAAGGGACTAGCGGGGAGCAGTTCTTC.

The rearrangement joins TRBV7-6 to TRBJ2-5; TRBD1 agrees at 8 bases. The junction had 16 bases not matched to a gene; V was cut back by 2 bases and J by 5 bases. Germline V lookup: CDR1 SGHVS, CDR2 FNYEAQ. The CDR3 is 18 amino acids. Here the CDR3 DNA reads TGTGCCAGCAGCTTATTTCTCAGTAACAGGGGGGACGGGGAGACCCAGTACTTC. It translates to CASSLFLSNRGDGETQYF.